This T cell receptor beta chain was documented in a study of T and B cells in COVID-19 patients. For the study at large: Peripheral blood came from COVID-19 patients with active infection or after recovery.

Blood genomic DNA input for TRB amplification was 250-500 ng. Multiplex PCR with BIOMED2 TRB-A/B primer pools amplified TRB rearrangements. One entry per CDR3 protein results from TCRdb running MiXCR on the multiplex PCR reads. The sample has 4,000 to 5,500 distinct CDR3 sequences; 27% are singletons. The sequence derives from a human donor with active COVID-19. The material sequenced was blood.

CDR3 sequence: CASSSMAGGPAGEQFF. Here the CDR3 DNA reads TGTGCCAGCAGCTCCATGGCGGGAGGGCCAGCCGGTGAGCAGTTCTTC. The chain links TRBV7-9 to TRBJ2-1; 9 bases map to TRBD2. CDR1 SEHNR and CDR2 FQNEAQ come from the germline V gene (reference sequence). The CDR3 has 16 residues. The trim removed 4 bases at V and 9 bases at J, leaving 13 bases unmatched.